Sequencing of this T cell receptor (beta chain) was carried out in a study of glioma-infiltrating T cells after dendritic cell vaccination. At the level of the study: Glioblastoma patients came from Phase I and II dendritic cell vaccination trials.

Documented time point: after dendritic cell vaccination, including at tumor progression/relapse. This clone has a handful of counts. The antigen remains unidentified. The protocol was immunoSEQ multiplex PCR, while the TCRdb copy is restricted to in-frame clones and leaves out a portion. The top ten clones hold approximately 5.5% of a sample with 91,000 or so clones, over 80% of them seen once. The study's findings and limits: Few patients contributed both blood and tumor specimens.

Between the trimmed V and J ends, which lost 3 bases and 0 bases, there was a span of 14 bases. Germline values: CDR1 KGHSH, CDR2 LQKENI. The CDR3 has 16 residues. This sequence was found in a human donor with glioblastoma. The chain combines TRBV18 with TRBJ1-1, with a tentative D call TRBD1 (6 bases). This material consisted of blood, taken after dendritic cell vaccination. The CDR3 region is CASSPSTGLMNTEAFF. The CDR3 DNA sequence: TGTGCCAGCTCACCTTCGACAGGTCTCATGAACACTGAAGCTTTCTTT. The whole variable domain, remainder taken from reference TRBV18 and TRBJ1-1, is NAGVMQNPRHLVRRRGQEARLRCSPMKGHSHVYWYRQLPEEGLKFMVYLQKENIIDESGMPKERFSAEFPKEGPSILRIQQVVRGDSAAYFCASSPSTGLMNTEAFFGQGTRLTVV.